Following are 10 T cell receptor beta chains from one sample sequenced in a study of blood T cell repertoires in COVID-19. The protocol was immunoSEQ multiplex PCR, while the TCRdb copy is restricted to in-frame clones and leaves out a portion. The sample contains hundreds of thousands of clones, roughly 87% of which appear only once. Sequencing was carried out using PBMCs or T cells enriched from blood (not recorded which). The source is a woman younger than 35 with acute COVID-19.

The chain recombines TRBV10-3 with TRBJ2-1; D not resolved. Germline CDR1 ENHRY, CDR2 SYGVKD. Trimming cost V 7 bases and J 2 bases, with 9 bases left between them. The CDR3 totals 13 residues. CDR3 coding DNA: TGTGCCATCACCGAAGCCCCCTACAATGAGCAGTTCTTC. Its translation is CAITEAPYNEQFF.

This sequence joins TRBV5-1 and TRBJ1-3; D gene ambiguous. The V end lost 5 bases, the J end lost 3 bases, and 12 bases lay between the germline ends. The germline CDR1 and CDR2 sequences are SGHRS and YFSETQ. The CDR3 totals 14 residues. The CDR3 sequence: CASRESGYGNTIYF. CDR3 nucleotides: TGCGCCAGCAGGGAATCGGGGTATGGAAACACCATATATTTT.

The CDR3 reads CASSPPGQGDSGELFF. The CDR3 nucleotides read TGTGCCAGCAGTCCACCGGGACAGGGGGATTCCGGGGAGCTGTTTTTT. The chain employs TRBV6-6 and TRBJ2-2; TRBD1 matches 11 bases. The V segment lost 5 bases and the J segment 6 bases; nucleotides outside the gene matches: 8. Germline V gene lookup returns CDR1 MNHNY and CDR2 SVGAGI (reference sequence). The CDR3 is 16 amino acids.

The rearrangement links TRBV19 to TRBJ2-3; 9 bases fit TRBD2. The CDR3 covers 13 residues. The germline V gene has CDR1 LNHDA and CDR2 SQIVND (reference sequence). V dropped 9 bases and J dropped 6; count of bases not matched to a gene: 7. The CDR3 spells CASKRGAEDTQYF. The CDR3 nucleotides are TGTGCCAGCAAGCGGGGGGCAGAGGATACGCAGTATTTT. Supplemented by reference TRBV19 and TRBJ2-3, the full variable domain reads DGGITQSPKYLFRKEGQNVTLSCEQNLNHDAMYWYRQDPGQGLRLIYYSQIVNDFQKGDIAEGYSVSREKKESFPLTVTSAQKNPTAFYLCASKRGAEDTQYFGPGTRLTVL.

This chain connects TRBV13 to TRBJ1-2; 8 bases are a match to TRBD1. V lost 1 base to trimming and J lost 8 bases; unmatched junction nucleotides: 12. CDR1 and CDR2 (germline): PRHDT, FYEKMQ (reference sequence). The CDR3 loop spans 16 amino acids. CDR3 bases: TGTGCCAGCAGCTTAGTCGGGACAGGAAGTTTTAAAGGCTACACCTTC. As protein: CASSLVGTGSFKGYTF.

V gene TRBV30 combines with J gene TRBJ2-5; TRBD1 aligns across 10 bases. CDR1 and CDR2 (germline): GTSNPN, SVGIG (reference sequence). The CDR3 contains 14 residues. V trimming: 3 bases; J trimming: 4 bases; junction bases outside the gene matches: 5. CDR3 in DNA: TGTGCCTGGAGGGGGGGGACAGGGGCAGAGACCCAGTACTTC. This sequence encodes CAWRGGTGAETQYF.

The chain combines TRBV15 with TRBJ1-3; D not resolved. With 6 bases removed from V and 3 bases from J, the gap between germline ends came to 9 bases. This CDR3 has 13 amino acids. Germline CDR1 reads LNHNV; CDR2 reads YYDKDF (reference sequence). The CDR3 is CATSFGSGNTIYF. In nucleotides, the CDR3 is TGTGCCACCAGTTTCGGGAGTGGAAACACCATATATTTT.

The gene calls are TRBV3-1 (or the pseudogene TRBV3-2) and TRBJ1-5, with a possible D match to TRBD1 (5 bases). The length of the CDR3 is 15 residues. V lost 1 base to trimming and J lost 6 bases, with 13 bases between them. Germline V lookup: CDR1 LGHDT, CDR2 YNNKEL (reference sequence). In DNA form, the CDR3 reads TGTGCCAGCAGCCAAGGGTCACAGGTGGTTCAGCCCCAGCATTTT. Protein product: CASSQGSQVVQPQHF.

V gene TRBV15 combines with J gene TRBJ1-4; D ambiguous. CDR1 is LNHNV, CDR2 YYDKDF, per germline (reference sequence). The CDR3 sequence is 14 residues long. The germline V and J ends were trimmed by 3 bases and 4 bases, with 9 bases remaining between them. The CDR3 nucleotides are TGTGCCACCAGCAGCCATAACTTTAATGAAAAACTGTTTTTT. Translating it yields CATSSHNFNEKLFF.

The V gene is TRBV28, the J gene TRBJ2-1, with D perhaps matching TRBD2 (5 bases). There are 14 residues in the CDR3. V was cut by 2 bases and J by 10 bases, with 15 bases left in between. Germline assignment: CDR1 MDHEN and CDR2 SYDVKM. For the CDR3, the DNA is TGTGCCAGCAGTTTACAGATTGTAGCGAACGAGCAGTTCTTC. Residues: CASSLQIVANEQFF.